One and the same sample provided the 20 T cell receptor beta chains below, sequenced in a study of CD8+ T cells in alopecia areata. RNA was extracted and reverse transcribed into cDNA as the sequencing template. Here immunoSEQ multiplex PCR was the method, and the copy in TCRdb shows in-frame clones only, minus some. Singletons are absent from the sample, which has some 1,400 clones. Sequenced material: lesional skin. The receptors come from a C3H/HeJ mouse with alopecia areata. The MHC haplotype recorded for the strain is H2-k.

This clone was detected many times. The gene names here belong to mouse. Coverage ceases 4 residues before the CDR3 finishes, and the germline J gene fills in the end. The genes are TRBV19 and TRBJ2-5; possibly TRBD1 for D (5 bases). Germline V CDR1 and CDR2: FNHDT, SITEND (reference sequence). The V and J ends lost 2 bases and 2 bases respectively, with 9 bases between them. CDR3 length equals 14 residues. The CDR3 spells CASSIRGGQDTQYF. CDR3 bases read: TGTGCCAGCAGTATTAGGGGTGGCCAAGAC.

This clone was detected a few times. The protein TCRdb lists differs from the translation of the DNA at residue 12; the protein given here is translated from the DNA itself. A far larger clone is just one base off, so this is likely a read error. Here the gene names and germline are mouse. The CDR3 is cut off 3 residues early in the read; its end comes from the germline J gene. The chain carries TRBV19 and TRBJ1-3; the D gene is possibly TRBD1 (6 bases). The CDR3 loop spans 15 amino acids. V lost 4 bases and J 3 bases, leaving 14 bases between the germline ends. Germline V gene sequence: CDR1 FNHDT, CDR2 SITEND (reference sequence). Incomplete CDR3 DNA: TGTGCCAGCAGTCTCGTAGACAGGTTTGGAAATACG. This codes for CASSLVDRFGNT. The full CDR3 protein reads CASSLVDRFGNTLYF.

In this sample, this clone is medium-sized. The listed TCRdb protein conflicts with the DNA translation at residue 11, and the protein shown is translated directly from the DNA. Germline and genes here are mouse. Read data end 3 residues before the CDR3 end; the end is taken from the germline J gene. This chain joins TRBV19 and TRBJ1-6, with D perhaps TRBD1 (5 bases). TRBJ1-6 is assigned to the ORF class and has an uncertain function. This CDR3 region has 14 residues. V lost 5 bases and J 5 bases, leaving 11 bases between the germline ends. Germline V CDR1 and CDR2: FNHDT, SITEND (reference sequence). This chain's CDR3 is CASRSDSNNSPLYF. The CDR3 DNA, read in part, is TGTGCCAGCAGATCAGACAGCAATAATTCGCCC.

This clone was recorded at least ten times. TCRdb lists a protein that is different at residue 11 from the translated DNA; the protein given here uses the DNA translation. Gene names and germline match the mouse. The CDR3 end is not reached by the read, which stops 3 residues before it; the germline J gene fills it in. The rearrangement joins TRBV4 to TRBJ1-6; TRBD1 might be the D (6 bases). TRBJ1-6 is marked as an open reading frame, function uncertain. The V end was cut by 5 bases, the J end by 4 bases, with 9 bases between. The CDR3 extends over 14 amino acids. Germline loops: CDR1 LGHDT, CDR2 YNNKQL (reference sequence). Here the CDR3 reads CASSRGQYNSPLYF. The DNA read from the CDR3 is TGTGCCAGCAGCCGGGGACAATATAATTCGCCC.

This clone was detected many times. The germline and genes are mouse ones. The missing CDR3 end, 4 residues past where the read stops, is filled in from the germline J gene. The J gene is TRBJ2-7, the V gene TRBV4, with 7 bases matching TRBD2. The CDR3 extends over 13 amino acids. The V gene end was trimmed by 3 bases and the J gene end by 2 bases; junction bases not matched to a gene: 1. From germline, CDR1 is LGHDT and CDR2 YNNKQL (reference sequence). CDR3: CASSYTGAYEQYF. The part of the CDR3 DNA that was read is TGTGCCAGCAGCTATACTGGGGCCTAT.

In its sample, this clone was seen a few times. Gene names are mouse gene names. The sequenced part of the CDR3 DNA is TGTGCCAGCAGCCAAGGGGGGGGGTTGTTGGAC. This translates into CASSQGGGLLD. The entire CDR3 sequence reads CASSQGGGLLDTQYF. This rearrangement joins TRBV2 to TRBJ2-5; 7 bases fit TRBD2. Read sequence stops 4 residues before the CDR3 end, and the germline J gene provides the missing end. The CDR3 loop spans 15 amino acids. CDR1 and CDR2 (germline): LGHNA, YSYQKL.

This clone was seen at least ten times. The gene symbols are mouse symbols. The CDR3 end falls 4 residues outside the read, so it is completed with the germline J gene. The gene calls are TRBV13-3 and TRBJ2-7; 7 positions agree with TRBD2. V shed 1 base and J 0 bases; nucleotides not matched to a gene: 4. This CDR3 is 15 amino acids long. CDR1 and CDR2 from the germline V gene are NNHDY and SYVADS. The sequenced CDR3 bases are TGTGCCAGCAGTGATCGGCTGGGGGACTCCTAT. This translates into CASSDRLGDSY. The CDR3 in its entirety is CASSDRLGDSYEQYF.

As concerns this clone: The genes and germline here are from mouse. The sequenced fragment ends 4 residues before the CDR3 boundary, so the rest is inferred from the germline J gene. The chain carries TRBV13-2 and TRBJ2-4; D is unresolved. Germline-derived CDR1 and CDR2 are NNHNN and SYGAGS (reference sequence). The CDR3 totals 12 residues. The DNA read from the CDR3 is TGTGCCAGCGGTGATACTGAAAAC. Its translation: CASGDTEN. From start to end, the CDR3 is CASGDTENTLYF.

This clone was seen at least ten times. The gene names given are mouse names. The read finishes 4 residues shy of the CDR3 end, and the germline J gene is used to complete it. The chain combines TRBV5 with TRBJ2-7, with D hard to call. The germline gives CDR1 LGHNA, CDR2 YNLKQL (reference sequence). This CDR3 spans 14 amino acids. V dropped 0 bases and J dropped 3 bases, with 9 bases sitting between them. CDR3 DNA (partial): TGTGCCAGCAGCCAAGAAGCCACAAACTAT. Its translation is CASSQEATNY. The CDR3 in its entirety is CASSQEATNYEQYF.

Comments on this clone: These gene names are mouse names. The read ends 4 residues early relative to the CDR3; the germline J gene fills the gap. This chain joins TRBV14 and TRBJ2-1, with 7 bases lining up with TRBD1. Trimming took 4 bases from V and 5 from J; bases not matched to a gene: 12. This CDR3 region has 16 residues. Looked up from germline, CDR1 is SGHDT and CDR2 is FRDEAV. CDR3 bases read: TGTGCCAGCAGTATAGTCGAGAAGACAGGGAATGCT. Translation gives CASSIVEKTGNA. The whole CDR3 reads CASSIVEKTGNAEQFF.

On this clone: This clone may be a read error of a much larger clone one base away. Genes here carry mouse names. The read ends 4 residues shy of where the CDR3 ends; the end is completed using the germline J gene. The rearrangement links TRBV13-2 to TRBJ2-7, with D unclear. The CDR3 spans 13 residues. Germline loops: CDR1 NNHNN, CDR2 SYGAGS (reference sequence). The CDR3 bases that were read are TGTGCCAGCAGTATAATGGTTCTGTAT. It is translated as CASSIMVLY. The CDR3 as a whole reads CASSIMVLYEQYF.

This clone occurred many times. Mouse germline and gene names are used. The CDR3 end lies 4 residues beyond the end of the read and is filled in from the germline J gene. The chain has TRBV13-2 and TRBJ2-3; TRBD2 matches 7 bases. Trimming cost V 0 bases and J 1 base; bases outside gene matches: 5. The CDR3 runs 16 residues. Germline CDR1 is NNHNN and CDR2 is SYGAGS (reference sequence). The covered CDR3 bases are TGTGCCAGCGGTGATGCGGGGGGGAGGGGTGCAGAA. It yields the protein CASGDAGGRGAE. The full CDR3 protein is CASGDAGGRGAETLYF.

This clone was seen at least ten times. The protein here is the DNA translation, as the TCRdb protein differs from it at residue 16. Here the gene names and germline are mouse. With the read ending 3 residues before the CDR3 end, the germline J gene is used to fill in that end. This chain uses TRBV15 with TRBJ1-3, with 7 bases lining up with TRBD1. Germline V gene lookup returns CDR1 SGHND and CDR2 FRSKSL. The CDR3 sequence is 19 residues long. With 2 bases clipped from V and 0 bases from J, the junction kept 13 bases outside the gene matches. The CDR3 DNA, read in part, is TGTGCCAGCAGTTTAACTAATCCATGGCAGGGGGATTCTGGAAATACG. Its protein is CASSLTNPWQGDSGNT. The full CDR3 protein reads CASSLTNPWQGDSGNTLYF.

Ten or more counts support this clone. Gene names are mouse gene names. The read terminates 4 residues ahead of where the CDR3 ends, so the germline J gene completes it. The chain links TRBV14 to TRBJ2-7; D uncertain. Germline-derived CDR1 and CDR2 are SGHDT and FRDEAV. The CDR3 length is 13 residues. The CDR3 spells CASSIMVLYEQYF. CDR3 DNA (partial): TGTGCCAGCAGTATAATGGTTCTGTAT.

The table lists this clone with many counts. The genes are named according to mouse. The sequence runs out 4 residues before the end of the CDR3; the remainder is reconstructed from the germline J gene. V usage is TRBV14 and J usage is TRBJ2-5, with a weak D call TRBD2 (5 bases). The CDR3 spans 14 residues. V lost 5 bases and J 2 bases, leaving 12 bases between the germline ends. The germline V gene encodes CDR1 SGHDT and CDR2 FRDEAV. The DNA read from the CDR3 is TGTGCCAGCAGCATCTGGGTCTTCCAAGAC. This codes for CASSIWVFQD. The whole CDR3 reads CASSIWVFQDTQYF.

This clone appeared many times. The germline and genes are mouse ones. Sequencing ends 4 residues short of the CDR3 end; the germline J gene provides the rest. The V gene is TRBV5, the J gene TRBJ2-2; the match to TRBD2 covers 8 bases. The CDR3 contains 15 residues. V lost 4 bases, J lost 0 bases, and 1 base stayed unmatched. Germline V gene lookup returns CDR1 LGHNA and CDR2 YNLKQL (reference sequence). The CDR3 sequence: CASSPLGANTGQLYF. The sequenced CDR3 bases are TGTGCCAGCAGCCCACTGGGGGCAAACACCGGG.

This clone was recorded at least ten times. Mouse names are used for the genes. The CDR3 goes on 4 residues after the read ends, and that part is filled in from the germline J gene. The rearrangement joins TRBV15 to TRBJ2-1; 7 nucleotides agree with TRBD2. Trimming at V came to 1 base and at J to 3 bases, leaving 0 bases not matched to a gene. Germline CDR1 is SGHND and CDR2 is FRSKSL. This CDR3 spans 14 amino acids. The sequenced part of the CDR3 DNA is TGTGCCAGCAGTTTAGGGGGGGGCTATGCT. Its protein product is CASSLGGGYA. The CDR3 in full is CASSLGGGYAEQFF. Looking up the rest from reference TRBV15 and TRBJ2-1 gives the full variable domain: DAGVTQTPRHEVAEKGQTIILKCEPVSGHNDLFWYRQTKIQGLELLSYFRSKSLMEDGGAFKDRFKAEMLNSSFSTLKIQPTEPKDSAVYLCASSLGGGYAEQFFGPGTRLTVL.

This clone was seen many times. Germline and genes: mouse. The read falls 4 residues short of the CDR3 end, and the missing part is taken from the germline J gene. This chain links TRBV17 with TRBJ2-5, with D maybe TRBD1 (7 bases). CDR3 length: 14 residues. Germline V gene sequence: CDR1 MNHDT, CDR2 YYDKIL. V was trimmed by 3 bases and J by 3 bases, leaving 10 bases between them. The CDR3 sequence: CASSRPGGQDTQYF. The sequenced CDR3 bases are TGTGCTAGCAGTAGGCCAGGGGGGCAAGAC.

At least ten counts were recorded for this clone. The gene symbols are mouse symbols. The read terminates 4 residues ahead of where the CDR3 ends, so the germline J gene completes it. The chain couples TRBV13-3 to TRBJ2-1; possible D gene TRBD2, 6 bases. The ends were cut back, 2 bases at V and 1 base at J, with 7 bases in the middle. CDR3 length: 14 amino acids. The germline V gene encodes CDR1 NNHDY and CDR2 SYVADS. The CDR3 sequence: CASSEGGNYAEQFF. The CDR3 bases that were read are TGTGCCAGCAGTGAGGGGGGAAACTATGCT.

This clone was detected only a few times. Just one base apart from a much larger clone, this may be a read error. Gene names refer to mouse genes. The observed sequence ends 4 residues before the CDR3 terminus, with the missing tail filled in from the germline J gene. The V and J genes are TRBV13-3 and TRBJ2-7, with no clear D. CDR1 is NNHDY, CDR2 SYVADS, per germline. The CDR3 runs 11 residues. The part of the CDR3 DNA that was read is TGTGCCAGCAGTTTAACAGAT. It codes for CASSLTD. The complete CDR3 sequence is CASSLTDEQYF.